The present TCR beta chain was sequenced within a study of blood T cells in healthy people across ages (dated by TCRdb to about 2015). Notes on the research overall: Template switching captured roughly one uniquely barcoded TCR beta cDNA molecule per two T cells in model experiments. Age-related changes in TCR beta repertoire diversity were measured in the study by deep sequencing normalized with unique cDNA molecular identifiers. The donors were divided into four age groups: young (average approximately 17 years), middle-aged (approximately 39), aged (about 60) and long-lived (nearly 85). To avoid experimental bias, donors of different ages were spread randomly across the sequencing lanes. Using the same blood draw, the study looked at two additional independent replicas of 1 million unique cDNA reads for two donors, one aged 18 to 29 and the other aged 80 or older.

Donors were 39 systemically healthy Caucasian individuals from Russia aged roughly 6 to 100 years. Each donor gave about 9.7 milliliters of peripheral blood, drawn into EDTA-treated Vacutainer tubes. Ficoll-Paque density-gradient centrifugation was used to isolate PBMCs, with at least 6.5 million per sample. Total RNA, at least 6 micrograms per sample, was extracted from PBMCs with Trizol reagent. For every donor, an aliquot of PBMCs went through flow cytometry to measure the percentages of naive CD45RAhigh/CD27high T cells. A few counts support this clonotype. The specificity of this receptor is unknown. Per-base quality was not reported, and no clone a single base away is much larger than it. Libraries were constructed by 5' RACE. A second PCR of roughly 6 to 12 cycles was performed with a sample-barcoded 5' primer and a J-beta primer mix. A unique molecular identifier was introduced onto each TCR beta cDNA molecule by a template-switch 5' adaptor carrying 12 random nucleotides. Each sample yielded at least 2.5 million CDR3-containing paired-end reads. All of the RNA was converted into first-strand cDNA using the Mint cDNA synthesis kit, with a TRBC-specific oligonucleotide serving as the primer. Following uracil-DNA glycosylase treatment, a first 18-cycle PCR with universal primers M1SS and BC2_uni_R was performed on all cDNA. Processing in the source paper ran as follows. Normalization of each sample was performed by random selection of 1 million high-quality reads, each carrying a distinct molecular identifier. Instead of being binned into consensus sequences, reads that shared molecular identifiers were thrown out. MiTCR, with a Q25 quality threshold and the strictest error-elimination algorithm, was used for CDR3 identification, clonotype clustering and error correction. A nonparametric unseen species model with Euler transformation was used to estimate lower-bound total TCR beta diversity. The public reads were run again by TCRdb, first through fastp at Q25 and then through MiXCR, and only productive beta chains were kept. For every CDR3 protein sequence, its rows merge into one entry that carries the most common genes and DNA. In this record, the V and J calls reflect TCRdb's handling and not the investigators' own analysis. In all, the sample holds some 1,800,000 distinct CDR3 sequences, and 35% to 50% of those were seen once. Of the sample, more than 20% is held by the ten largest clones.

Cut back by 0 bases and 5 bases, the V and J ends lie 8 bases apart. CDR1 SQVTM and CDR2 ANQGSEA were looked up in the germline V gene. The CDR3 has 12 amino acids, counting the end cysteine and phenylalanine. Left in the record is the CDR3 DNA by itself, 36 bases read in frame from the first base. On the study overall, not on this receptor specifically: The percentage of naive T cells measured by flow cytometry correlated strongly with observed TCR beta diversity. Observed TCR beta diversity per million T cells fell roughly linearly with age, and a significant reduction was already apparent by age roughly 40. Compared with the aged group, the long-lived group had more naive CD4+ T cells, fewer expanded clones and increased TCR diversity, suggesting age selection. Bulk unsorted PBMC profiling prevented conclusive comparison of naive and antigen-experienced compartments. Donor CMV infection status was unknown, potentially confounding age-related changes in expanded clonotypes. Estimates of total diversity based on one million sequenced T cells were considered lower bounds and underestimates.

The TCR originated in a human donor in good health. The V gene is TRBV29-1 and the J gene is TRBJ2-7; a confident D gene designation cannot be given. The sample taken for sequencing was blood. This receptor carries the CDR3 CSVEDKGNEQYF. The sequenced DNA is TGCAGCGTTGAAGACAAGGGTAACGAGCAGTACTTC.